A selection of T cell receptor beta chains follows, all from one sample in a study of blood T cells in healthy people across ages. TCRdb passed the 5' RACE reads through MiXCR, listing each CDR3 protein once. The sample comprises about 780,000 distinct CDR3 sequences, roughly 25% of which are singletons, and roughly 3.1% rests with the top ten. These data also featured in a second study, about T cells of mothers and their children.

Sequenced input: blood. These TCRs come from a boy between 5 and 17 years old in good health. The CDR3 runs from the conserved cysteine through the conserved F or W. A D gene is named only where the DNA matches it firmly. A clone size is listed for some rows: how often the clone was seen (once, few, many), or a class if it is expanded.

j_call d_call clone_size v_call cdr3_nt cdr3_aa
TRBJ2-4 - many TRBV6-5 TGTGCCAGCAGTCGCTACAGGGATAGAAACATTCAGTACTTC CASSRYRDRNIQYF
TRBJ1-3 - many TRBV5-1 TGCGCCAGCAGCCCCACGGAAGGCTCTGGAAACACCATATATTTT CASSPTEGSGNTIYF
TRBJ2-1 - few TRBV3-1 TGTGCCAGCAGCCAAGAGGGAGGCGATGAGCAGTTCTTC CASSQEGGDEQFF
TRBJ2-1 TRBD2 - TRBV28 TGTGCCAGCAGTTTATGGGCGGGGGGCGCTTACAATGAGCAGTTCTTC CASSLWAGGAYNEQFF
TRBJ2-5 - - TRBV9 TGTGCCAGCAGCGTAGATCAGCGTGGGGAGACCCAGTACTTC CASSVDQRGETQYF
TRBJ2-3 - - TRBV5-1 TGCGCCAGCAGCTTGGACCCCGGGGGGCCGGATACGCAGTATTTT CASSLDPGGPDTQYF
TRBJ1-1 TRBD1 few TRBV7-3 TGTGCCAGCAGCCAAGGGACAGAGGAGAAAGCTTTCTTT CASSQGTEEKAFF
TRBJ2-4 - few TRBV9 TGTGCCAGCAGCCAGGGACCTATCCTGGACGAAAAAAACATTCAGTACTTC CASSQGPILDEKNIQYF
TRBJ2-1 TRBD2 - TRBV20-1 TGCAGTGCGGAATCTAGCGGGGGGGCGGCTGAGCAGTTCTTC CSAESSGGAAEQFF
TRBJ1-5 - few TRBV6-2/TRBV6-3 TGTGCCAGCAGTTGGACAGTTAGCAATCAGCCCCAGCATTTT CASSWTVSNQPQHF
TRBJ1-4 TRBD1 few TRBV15 TGTGCCACCAGGACCGGGACAGGGGTCGAAAAACTGTTTTTT CATRTGTGVEKLFF
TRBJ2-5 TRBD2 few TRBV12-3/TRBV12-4 TGTGCCAGCAGTTTACGGCGGGGGGAGGAGACCCAGTACTTC CASSLRRGEETQYF
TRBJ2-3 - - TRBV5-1 TGCGCCAGCAGCCTGGGGCCGGACTCGGAGAGTTTT CASSLGPDSESF
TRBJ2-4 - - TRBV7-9 TGTGCCAGCAGCTCAGATCGGGGGGCAAGAGACATTCAGTACTTC CASSSDRGARDIQYF
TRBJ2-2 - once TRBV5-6 TGTGCCAGCAGCTTCTGGAACACCGGGGAGCTGTTTTTT CASSFWNTGELFF
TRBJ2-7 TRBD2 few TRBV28 TGTGCCAGCAGTCCTCCTAGCGGGGGGCCCCCTCGCGAGCAGTACTTC CASSPPSGGPPREQYF
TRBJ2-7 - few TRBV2 TGTGCCAGCAGTGAAAGCGGCCCCCACGAGCAGTACTTC CASSESGPHEQYF
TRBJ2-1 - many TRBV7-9 TGTGCCAGCAGCTTAGCAGGAGGGGATGAGCAGTTCTTC CASSLAGGDEQFF
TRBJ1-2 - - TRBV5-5 TGTGCCAGCAGCTCCCCTGTGCCGGCGTGGAACTATGGCTACACCTTC CASSSPVPAWNYGYTF
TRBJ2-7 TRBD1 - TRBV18 TGTGCCAGCTCACCGACAGGGAATAGAGGCCACGAGCAGTACTTC CASSPTGNRGHEQYF
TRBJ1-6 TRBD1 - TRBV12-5 TGTGCTAGTGGTTTGGTCCCCGGACAGGCCAGGGTCCCTTCACCCCTCCACTTT CASGLVPGQARVPSPLHF
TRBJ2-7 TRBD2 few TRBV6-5 TGTGCCAGCAGTTCCGGACTAGCGGGGGGCACTGCCTACGAGCAGTACTTC CASSSGLAGGTAYEQYF
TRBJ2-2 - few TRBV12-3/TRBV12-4 TGTGCCAGCAGACCTGACACCGGGGAGCTGTTTTTT CASRPDTGELFF
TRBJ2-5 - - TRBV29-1 TGCAGCCCTACCTTGGCAAATGGCCAAGAGACCCAGTACTTC CSPTLANGQETQYF
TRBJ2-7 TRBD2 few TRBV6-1 TGTGCCAGCAGTGAAGCCCTAGCGGCTTGGGAGCAGTACTTC CASSEALAAWEQYF
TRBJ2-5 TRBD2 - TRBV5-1 TGCGCCAGCAGCTATGCAGCGGGGGTACAGACCCAGTACTTC CASSYAAGVQTQYF
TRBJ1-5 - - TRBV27 TGTGCCAGCAGCCAAAGGGCCCTAAATCAGCCCCAGCATTTT CASSQRALNQPQHF
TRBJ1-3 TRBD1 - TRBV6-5 TGTGCCAGCAGTTACCGTCAGGGGGTGACTGGAAACACCATATATTTT CASSYRQGVTGNTIYF
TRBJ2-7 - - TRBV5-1 TGCGCCAGCAGCTTGGTCTCAGCAAGGAGCCTCAGCGAGCAGTACTTC CASSLVSARSLSEQYF
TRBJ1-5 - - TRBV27 TGTGCCAGCAGTCCCTCAGGGCTGGGCAATCAGCCCCAGCATTTT CASSPSGLGNQPQHF
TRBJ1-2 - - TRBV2 TGTGCCAGCAGTGAACGCAGGGATCTGTATGGCTACACCTTC CASSERRDLYGYTF
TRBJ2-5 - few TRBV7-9 TGTGCCAGCAGCTTAGTTAGGGAGTTCTCTCAAGAGACCCAGTACTTC CASSLVREFSQETQYF
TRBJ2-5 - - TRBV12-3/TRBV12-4 TGTGCCAGCAGTCGTCAGGGAATAGTGACCCAGTACTTC CASSRQGIVTQYF
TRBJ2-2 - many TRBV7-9 TGTGCCAGCAGCCCCGGGACACTGAACACCGGGGAGCTGTTTTTT CASSPGTLNTGELFF
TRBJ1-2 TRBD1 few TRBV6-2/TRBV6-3 TGTGCCAGCAGTTACGGGACAGATACTAACTATGGCTACACCTTC CASSYGTDTNYGYTF
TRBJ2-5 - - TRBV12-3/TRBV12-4 TGTGCCAGCAGTTTAGTGGCGTCCAACCGGGGGACCCAGTACTTC CASSLVASNRGTQYF
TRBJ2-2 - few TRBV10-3 TGTGCCATCAGTGACTCGGGACAAGGGGTTATCGGGGAGCTGTTTTTT CAISDSGQGVIGELFF